The 11 T cell receptor beta chains given below trace back to one sample, sequenced in a study of blood T cell repertoires in COVID-19. Profiling relied on immunoSEQ multiplex PCR, and the TCRdb table lists in-frame clones only, not all of them. The sample includes roughly 240,000 clones, approximately 85% of them seen just once. Sequencing was performed on peripheral blood. Receptors were obtained from a man between 45 and 60 years old with COVID-19, enrolled during active disease.

This rearrangement joins TRBV11-2 to TRBJ2-2; no clear D. The length of the CDR3 is 14 residues. The V end was cut by 3 bases, the J end by 5 bases, with 10 bases between. Germline CDR1 is SGHAT and CDR2 is FQNNGV. CDR3 DNA sequence: TGTGCCAGCAGCTTCCTATCCCGGACCGGGGAGCTGTTTTTT. Protein product: CASSFLSRTGELFF.

This chain links TRBV7-8 with TRBJ2-7; D might be TRBD1 (6 bases). Per germline, CDR1 SGHVS and CDR2 FQNEAQ. V dropped 6 bases and J dropped 6 bases, with 12 bases sitting between them. This CDR3 region has 12 residues. The CDR3 sequence is CASRSPGVEQYF. The CDR3 region has the DNA TGTGCCAGCAGGTCACCAGGGGTCGAGCAGTACTTC. Based on the CDR3 plus reference TRBV7-8 and TRBJ2-7, the full variable domain is GAGVSQSPRYKVAKRGQDVALRCDPISGHVSLFWYQQALGQGPEFLTYFQNEAQLDKSGLPSDRFFAERPEGSVSTLKIQRTQQEDSAVYLCASRSPGVEQYFGPGTRLTVT.

The rearrangement joins TRBV28 to TRBJ2-6, with 8 bases identical to TRBD1. V was pared by 6 bases and J by 1 base, with 11 bases of the junction left unmatched. Germline assignment: CDR1 MDHEN and CDR2 SYDVKM. This CDR3 spans 18 amino acids. The CDR3 coding sequence is TGTGCCAGCAGAGGCAGGGGGCATCTGAGTTCTGGGGCCAACGTCCTGACTTTC. Translation: CASRGRGHLSSGANVLTF.

The gene calls are TRBV6-5 and TRBJ2-2; 7 nucleotides align to TRBD2. V shed 4 bases and J 6 bases; nucleotides not matched to a gene: 2. Germline loops: CDR1 MNHEY, CDR2 SVGAGI. CDR3 length: 13 amino acids. The DNA for the CDR3 is TGTGCCAGCAGTTTAGGGAGGGCCGGGGAGCTGTTTTTT. Amino acids: CASSLGRAGELFF.

This clone was observed at least ten times. The chain recombines TRBV18 with TRBJ2-7; the match to TRBD1 covers 8 bases. Germline loops: CDR1 KGHSH, CDR2 LQKENI. The junction had 10 bases not matched to a gene; V was cut back by 6 bases and J by 6 bases. This CDR3 spans 14 amino acids. CDR3 nucleotides: TGTGCCAGCTCTTTGACAGGGGCTTTCGGCGAGCAGTACTTC. Translating gives CASSLTGAFGEQYF.

This chain connects TRBV7-2 to TRBJ1-4; D possibly corresponds to TRBD1 (5 bases). The V gene's germline CDR1 is SGHTA and CDR2 FQGNSA. CDR3 length: 14 amino acids. V lost 5 bases and J 6 bases, leaving 13 bases between the germline ends. This CDR3 is CASSAAGLDEKLFF. The DNA for the CDR3 is TGTGCCAGCAGCGCGGCAGGGTTAGATGAAAAACTGTTTTTT. Full variable domain (rest looked up from reference TRBV7-2 and TRBJ1-4): GAGVSQSPSNKVTEKGKDVELRCDPISGHTALYWYRQSLGQGLEFLIYFQGNSAPDKSGLPSDRFSAERTGGSVSTLTIQRTQQEDSAVYLCASSAAGLDEKLFFGSGTQLSVL.

CDR3 in DNA: TGCGCCAGCAGCCAAAGACTAGCGGGGGAATACAATGAGCAGTTCTTC. Translation gives CASSQRLAGEYNEQFF. The chain employs TRBV4-1 and TRBJ2-1, with 12 bases lining up with TRBD2. Per germline, CDR1 MGHRA and CDR2 YSYEKL. V was clipped by 2 bases and J by 4 bases; unmatched bases: 3. This CDR3 comprises 16 residues.

This chain joins TRBV10-1 and TRBJ2-5; tentative D call: TRBD1 (6 bases). The V gene's germline CDR1 is WNHNN and CDR2 SYGVQD (reference sequence). The V and J ends lost 5 bases and 4 bases respectively, with 17 bases between them. This CDR3 contains 15 residues. The CDR3 region is CASSLIQGYGETQYF. The CDR3 nucleotides are TGCGCCAGCAGTCTCATACAGGGTTATGGAGAGACCCAGTACTTC.

The chain employs TRBV6-5 and TRBJ2-5; 8 bases line up with TRBD2. V was clipped by 4 bases and J by 5 bases; unmatched bases: 9. This CDR3 comprises 15 residues. From germline, CDR1 is MNHEY and CDR2 SVGAGI. The CDR3 coding sequence is TGTGCCAGCAGTTCACTTCGGGGGGGCGTGGAGACCCAGTACTTC. It codes for CASSSLRGGVETQYF.

J is TRBJ2-4 and V is TRBV6-5; D gene ambiguous. Germline-derived CDR1 and CDR2 are MNHEY and SVGAGI. The CDR3 loop spans 14 amino acids. Trimming took off 7 bases at V and 3 bases at J, with 13 bases between the two ends. The CDR3 reads CASTVGGRKNIQYF. In DNA form, the CDR3 reads TGTGCCAGCACCGTCGGCGGCCGCAAAAACATTCAGTACTTC.

This sequence joins TRBV18 and TRBJ2-7, with a weak D call TRBD2 (7 bases). CDR1 and CDR2 from the germline V gene are KGHSH and LQKENI. V lost 3 bases and J 4 bases, leaving 16 bases between the germline ends. CDR3 length: 15 amino acids. DNA for the CDR3: TGTGCCAGCTCACCGACGAGGGGGGGCGGATACGAGCAGTACTTC. Translating it yields CASSPTRGGGYEQYF.